The 32 T cell receptor beta chains listed next were all sequenced from one sample in a study of early T cells in non-severe SARS-CoV-2 infection. MiXCR, run by TCRdb on the 5' RACE reads, gives a single entry per CDR3 protein. There are about 56,000 distinct CDR3 sequences in the sample; over 9.5% occur only once, and approximately 2.9% lies in the top ten. Sequenced input: whole blood. Receptor source: an adult who was a healthcare worker with PCR-confirmed SARS-CoV-2 infection or an uninfected control (not recorded which).

This clonotype was seen repeatedly, ten times or more. The rearrangement links TRBV12-3 or TRBV12-4 to TRBJ1-3; D not certain. Trimming removed 3 bases at V and 4 bases at J, with 13 bases between. This CDR3 has 15 residues. CDR3 in amino acids: CASSFPGSRGNTIYF. CDR3 sequence (DNA): TGTGCCAGCAGTTTCCCTGGAAGTAGGGGAAACACCATATATTTT.

This clonotype was observed at least ten times. This chain joins TRBV28 and TRBJ1-4; possibly TRBD1 for D (5 bases). V shed 3 bases and J shed 0 bases, with 17 bases lying between them. Germline V gives CDR1 MDHEN, CDR2 SYDVKM. The CDR3 runs to 18 residues. CDR3: CASSFRVLTLATNEKLFF. The CDR3 bases are TGTGCCAGCAGTTTCAGGGTCCTAACCCTTGCAACTAATGAAAAACTGTTTTTT.

In its sample, this clonotype was seen many times. The V gene is TRBV28, the J gene TRBJ2-5, with unresolved D. The CDR3 is 15 residues long. CDR1 MDHEN and CDR2 SYDVKM come from the germline V gene. Trimming left V 5 bases short and J 7 bases short, with 20 bases between. The CDR3 DNA follows: TGTGCCAGCAGTACCCCCGAGAGCAAATCGCGGACCCAGTACTTC. This gives the protein CASSTPESKSRTQYF.

As concerns this clonotype: This clone may be a read error of a much larger clone one base away. The chain is built from TRBV27 and TRBJ1-5; D ambiguous. The CDR3 is made up of 12 amino acids. V was shortened by 6 bases and J by 2 bases, with 5 bases between the two germline ends. The germline V gene encodes CDR1 MNHEY and CDR2 SMNVEV (reference sequence). This CDR3 is CASRFGNQPQHF. Here the CDR3 DNA reads TGTGCCAGCAGGTTCGGCAATCAGCCCCAGCATTTT.

This clonotype has a count of ten or more. V and J are TRBV29-1 and TRBJ2-3; possible D gene TRBD2, 6 bases. Germline V lookup: CDR1 SQVTM, CDR2 ANQGSEA. The CDR3 totals 13 residues. V shed 4 bases and J shed 0 bases, with 8 bases lying between them. The CDR3 spells CSVVSGSTDTQYF. CDR3 coding DNA: TGCAGCGTTGTTAGCGGTAGCACAGATACGCAGTATTTT.

This clonotype showed up just a few times. The chain joins TRBV28 to TRBJ2-1, with D perhaps assigned TRBD1 or TRBD2 (5 bases each). The ends were cut back, 6 bases at V and 3 bases at J, with 12 bases in the middle. CDR3 length: 14 amino acids. Germline CDR1 and CDR2: MDHEN and SYDVKM. The CDR3 DNA reads TGTGCCAGCAGATCGCCAGGGAGCTACAATGAGCAGTTCTTC. It translates to CASRSPGSYNEQFF.

V usage is TRBV9 and J usage is TRBJ1-6; possibly TRBD1 for D (5 bases). Trimming stripped 4 bases from V and 9 bases from J, with 8 bases between. Looked up from germline, CDR1 is SGDLS and CDR2 is YYNGEE. The CDR3 contains 12 residues. DNA for the CDR3: TGTGCCAGCAGCCCCCAGGGTTCACCCCTCCACTTT. Translating it yields CASSPQGSPLHF. The full variable domain, its missing parts supplied by reference TRBV9 and TRBJ1-6, is DSGVTQTPKHLITATGQRVTLRCSPRSGDLSVYWYQQSLDQGLQFLIQYYNGEERAKGNILERFSAQQFPDLHSELNLSSLELGDSALYFCASSPQGSPLHFGNGTRLTVT.

This clonotype has ten or more counts. The V call is TRBV6-6, the J call TRBJ2-3; the match to TRBD2 covers 9 bases. The germline V gene encodes CDR1 MNHNY and CDR2 SVGAGI (reference sequence). With V trimmed by 7 bases and J by 0 bases, 5 bases remained unmatched. This CDR3 has 15 residues. CDR3 sequence (DNA): TGTGCCAGCAAAAGCGGGGGGCCTAGCACAGATACGCAGTATTTT. Its translation: CASKSGGPSTDTQYF.

The chain combines TRBV5-6 with TRBJ2-1; 8 bases are a match to TRBD2. There are 12 residues in the CDR3. CDR1 and CDR2 (germline): SGHDT, YYEEEE. J lost 12 bases, V lost 2 bases, and 4 bases had no gene match. The CDR3, as DNA: TGTGCCAGCAGCTTATCTGCGGGGGGGCAGTTCTTC. Its translation is CASSLSAGGQFF.

This clonotype was counted ten times or more. This sequence joins TRBV19 and TRBJ2-1; perhaps TRBD2 as D (5 bases). The CDR3 is 15 residues long. Trimming pared 9 bases from V and 0 bases from J, leaving 15 bases between. Germline V lookup: CDR1 LNHDA, CDR2 SQIVND (reference sequence). The CDR3 spells CASSEAADSYNEQFF. In DNA, the CDR3 is TGTGCCAGCTCTGAAGCGGCCGACTCCTACAATGAGCAGTTCTTC. Looking up the rest from reference TRBV19 and TRBJ2-1 gives the full variable domain: DGGITQSPKYLFRKEGQNVTLSCEQNLNHDAMYWYRQDPGQGLRLIYYSQIVNDFQKGDIAEGYSVSREKKESFPLTVTSAQKNPTAFYLCASSEAADSYNEQFFGPGTRLTVL.

This clonotype has at least ten counts. The chain carries TRBV6-1 and TRBJ2-1, with D uncertain. The V and J ends lost 8 bases and 5 bases respectively, with 13 bases between them. CDR1 MNHNS and CDR2 SASEGT come from the germline V gene. This CDR3 spans 13 amino acids. The CDR3 reads CASSWTPDNEQFF. The DNA for the CDR3 is TGTGCCAGCTCCTGGACGCCAGACAATGAGCAGTTCTTC.

This chain connects TRBV9 to TRBJ2-7, with a weak D call TRBD2 (5 bases). The CDR3 runs 15 residues. Germline CDR1 and CDR2: SGDLS and YYNGEE. V gave up 1 base and J gave up 0 bases, with 11 bases separating them. The CDR3 DNA reads as TGTGCCAGCAGCGTACTAGGACTCGCCTCCTACGAGCAGTACTTC. It translates to CASSVLGLASYEQYF.

This clonotype was seen many times. The chain combines TRBV2 with TRBJ2-7, with D uncertain. Deletions cut 8 bases from V and 1 base from J, with 18 bases between. The CDR3 extends over 15 amino acids. Per the germline V gene, CDR1 is SNHLY and CDR2 is FYNNEI. The CDR3, as DNA: TGTGCCAGCTTTAGACTCCCGGTTGAGTCCTACGAGCAGTACTTC. It translates to CASFRLPVESYEQYF.

This clonotype was seen repeatedly, ten times or more. The gene calls are TRBV19 and TRBJ2-5; D is perhaps TRBD2 (6 bases). Between the trimmed V and J ends, which lost 2 bases and 2 bases, there was a span of 15 bases. The CDR3 runs 16 residues. Germline CDR1 reads LNHDA; CDR2 reads SQIVND (reference sequence). The CDR3 spells CASSIIRTAGQETQYF. As DNA, the CDR3 is TGTGCCAGTAGTATAATTCGTACGGCGGGGCAAGAGACCCAGTACTTC.

This clonotype was counted only a few times. V usage is TRBV7-6 and J usage is TRBJ1-5, with no clear D. The CDR3 runs 13 residues. Germline CDR1 reads SGHVS; CDR2 reads FNYEAQ. Trimming stripped 5 bases from V and 3 bases from J, with 8 bases between. The CDR3 here is CASSRHVNQPQHF. The CDR3 region has the DNA TGTGCCAGCAGCCGACACGTCAATCAGCCCCAGCATTTT. Full variable domain (missing parts from reference TRBV7-6 and TRBJ1-5): GAGVSQSPRYKVTKRGQDVALRCDPISGHVSLYWYRQALGQGPEFLTYFNYEAQQDKSGLPNDRFSAERPEGSISTLTIQRTEQRDSAMYRCASSRHVNQPQHFGDGTRLSIL.

This clonotype was seen many times. The chain is built from TRBV14 and TRBJ2-2; D not certain. The CDR3 is made up of 15 amino acids. Trimming cost V 9 bases and J 4 bases, with 18 bases left between them. Germline assignment: CDR1 SGHDN and CDR2 FVKESK. This CDR3 reads CARLSYPYATGELFF. The CDR3 region has the DNA TGTGCCAGGCTATCGTACCCTTATGCCACCGGGGAGCTGTTTTTT.

The rearrangement joins TRBV2 to TRBJ2-3; D uncertain. Per germline, CDR1 SNHLY and CDR2 FYNNEI. With 5 bases removed from V and 5 bases from J, the gap between germline ends came to 17 bases. The CDR3 is 15 residues long. The CDR3 sequence: CASSLTGSLGDTQYF. The DNA of the CDR3 is TGTGCCAGCAGTCTGACTGGATCACTCGGAGATACGCAGTATTTT.

There are many counts of this clonotype. V and J are TRBV7-2 and TRBJ2-1; 7 bases are shared with TRBD2. Germline CDR1 and CDR2: SGHTA and FQGNSA. Losses at the gene ends were 3 bases for V and 8 bases for J; bases not matched to a gene: 7. There are 14 residues in the CDR3. CDR3 sequence reads: CASSLGGSKHEQFF. The CDR3 bases are TGTGCCAGCAGCTTGGGAGGGTCGAAACATGAGCAGTTCTTC. The full variable domain, in which reference TRBV7-2 and TRBJ2-1 provide the parts outside the CDR3, is GAGVSQSPSNKVTEKGKDVELRCDPISGHTALYWYRQSLGQGLEFLIYFQGNSAPDKSGLPSDRFSAERTGGSVSTLTIQRTQQEDSAVYLCASSLGGSKHEQFFGPGTRLTVL.

The chain is built from TRBV10-3 and TRBJ2-1; D unclear. Trimming removed 0 bases from V and 7 bases from J, with 4 bases in between. There are 12 residues in the CDR3. CDR1 is ENHRY, CDR2 SYGVKD, per germline. The CDR3 loop reads CAISESWNEQFF. CDR3 DNA sequence: TGTGCCATCAGTGAGTCATGGAATGAGCAGTTCTTC.

This clonotype was detected many times. The CDR3 DNA sequence: TGTGCCAGCAGTCGGACGGGAGGGTCCCCTCAGCCCCAGCATTTT. It translates to CASSRTGGSPQPQHF. The rearrangement uses TRBV9 and TRBJ1-5; no reliable D call. V was cut by 5 bases and J by 6 bases, with 18 bases left in between. The CDR3 spans 15 residues. The germline V gene has CDR1 SGDLS and CDR2 YYNGEE.

The J gene is TRBJ1-5, the V gene TRBV20-1, with D possibly being TRBD1 (5 bases). The CDR3 has 14 amino acids. Deletions cut 1 base from V and 2 bases from J, with 9 bases between. Germline CDR1 reads DFQATT; CDR2 reads SNEGSKA (reference sequence). The CDR3 spells CSARGEGGNQPQHF. The CDR3, as DNA: TGCAGTGCTAGAGGTGAAGGGGGCAATCAGCCCCAGCATTTT.

This clonotype was counted only a few times. The chain joins TRBV29-1 to TRBJ2-3, with D perhaps TRBD2 (6 bases). The CDR3 covers 13 residues. Per germline, CDR1 SQVTM and CDR2 ANQGSEA. V was pared by 4 bases and J by 0 bases, with 8 bases between. The CDR3 sequence is CSVGGLSTDTQYF. The CDR3 DNA reads TGCAGCGTTGGGGGACTTAGCACAGATACGCAGTATTTT.

In this sample, this clonotype turned up many times. The CDR3 protein is CASSPGGTGVGDTQYF. Written as DNA, the CDR3 is TGCGCCAGCAGCCCAGGGGGGACTGGGGTCGGAGATACGCAGTATTTT. The chain couples TRBV5-1 to TRBJ2-3; D perhaps matches TRBD1 (7 bases). CDR1 and CDR2 from the germline V gene are SGHRS and YFSETQ. Deletions cut 4 bases from V and 5 bases from J, with 20 bases between. This CDR3 spans 16 amino acids.

The rearrangement joins TRBV11-2 to TRBJ2-7; 12 nucleotides align to TRBD2. Germline V gene sequence: CDR1 SGHAT, CDR2 FQNNGV. The CDR3 is made up of 17 amino acids. V lost 4 bases and J lost 2; bases outside the gene matches: 9. CDR3: CASSSNLGLAGTYEQYF. The DNA of the CDR3 is TGTGCCAGCAGCTCAAACCTAGGACTAGCGGGAACCTACGAGCAGTACTTC.

The V call is TRBV19, the J call TRBJ2-7; D is unclear. The CDR3 is made up of 12 amino acids. Looked up from germline, CDR1 is LNHDA and CDR2 is SQIVND (reference sequence). With 3 bases removed from V and 5 bases from J, the gap between germline ends came to 8 bases. The CDR3 DNA is TGTGCCAGTAGTATGTGGAACGACGAGCAGTACTTC. This translates into CASSMWNDEQYF.

This clonotype occurred many times. This sequence joins TRBV29-1 and TRBJ1-2; D is undetermined. V gave up 4 bases and J gave up 7 bases, with 4 bases separating them. This CDR3 spans 9 amino acids. In germline, CDR1 is SQVTM, CDR2 ANQGSEA. CDR3 residues: CSVGSGYTF. CDR3 sequence (DNA): TGCAGCGTTGGATCTGGCTACACCTTC.

The table lists this clonotype with many counts. The V and J genes are TRBV18 and TRBJ1-1; D perhaps matches TRBD1 (6 bases). This CDR3 spans 16 amino acids. V was pared by 6 bases and J by 6 bases, with 23 bases between. Germline CDR1 reads KGHSH; CDR2 reads LQKENI. CDR3 in DNA: TGTGCCAGCTCCCGAAGGTCAGGGGATTTTTACGCTGAAGCTTTCTTT. It translates to CASSRRSGDFYAEAFF.

V is TRBV6-1 and J is TRBJ2-1; no reliable D call. The V end was cut by 4 bases, the J end by 12 bases, with 13 bases between. Germline V gives CDR1 MNHNS, CDR2 SASEGT. The CDR3 has 12 residues. The CDR3 DNA reads as TGTGCCAGCAGTGCCCACAGCTTAGGGCAGTTCTTC. Its translation is CASSAHSLGQFF.

Many counts were recorded for this clonotype. The V call is TRBV3-1, the J call TRBJ1-6, with TRBD1 as a possible D gene (5 bases). The V and J ends lost 5 bases and 11 bases respectively, with 22 bases between them. CDR3 length: 16 residues. Per the germline V gene, CDR1 is LGHDT and CDR2 is YNNKEL (reference sequence). CDR3 protein: CASSSVAGQLTAPLHF. The CDR3 bases are TGTGCCAGCAGCTCGGTGGCAGGGCAATTGACGGCACCCCTCCACTTT.

This clonotype appeared a few times. In DNA, the CDR3 is TGTGCCAGCAGCTTAGTCGGACAGGGGAACATTCAGTACTTC. Amino acids: CASSLVGQGNIQYF. This chain connects TRBV7-2 to TRBJ2-4, with 9 bases matching TRBD1. This CDR3 contains 14 residues. Germline CDR1 SGHTA, CDR2 FQGNSA. With V trimmed by 1 base and J by 7 bases, 2 bases remained unmatched.

This clonotype was recorded at least ten times. The chain couples TRBV28 to TRBJ1-3; D might be TRBD1 (6 bases). Germline-derived CDR1 and CDR2 are MDHEN and SYDVKM. CDR3 size: 15 residues. V was clipped by 6 bases and J by 1 base, with 13 bases between them. CDR3 bases: TGTGCCAGCAGAAAGAACAGGGCTTCTGGAAACACCATATATTTT. Protein sequence: CASRKNRASGNTIYF.

Note on this clonotype: A much larger clone is a single base away; this may be a read error. In this CDR3 the conserved last residue, phenylalanine or tryptophan, is missing, so a read error is likely. The V and J genes are TRBV13 and TRBJ2-1; D call uncertain. The V gene lost 6 bases and the J gene lost 3 bases, with 12 bases spanning the gap. Germline V CDR1 and CDR2: PRHDT, FYEKMQ (reference sequence). The CDR3 extends over 14 amino acids. CDR3 bases: TGTGCCAGCAGTGTGGCCGCCAGCTACAATGAGCAGTTCTCC. Amino acids: CASSVAASYNEQFS.